Following are 30 T cell receptor beta chains from one sample sequenced in a study of control samples from healthy donors and cancer patients. The protocol was immunoSEQ multiplex PCR, while the TCRdb copy is restricted to in-frame clones and leaves out a portion. The sample yields around 94,000 clones, 90% seen once. The sample consisted of blood. Receptor source: a young woman in good health.

This clone was counted only a few times. This rearrangement joins TRBV6-5 to TRBJ1-5; D perhaps matches TRBD1 (6 bases). Germline CDR1 is MNHEY and CDR2 is SVGAGI. The CDR3 length is 14 residues. Deletions cut 6 bases from V and 6 bases from J, with 15 bases between. The CDR3 DNA reads TGTGCCAGCAGCGAGGGGGAGTTCATTCAGCCCCAGCATTTT. Amino acid sequence: CASSEGEFIQPQHF.

The rearrangement links TRBV19 to TRBJ1-4, with D perhaps matching TRBD1 (5 bases). CDR1 LNHDA and CDR2 SQIVND come from the germline V gene (reference sequence). The CDR3 extends over 12 amino acids. V lost 7 bases and J lost 4, with 7 bases in between. CDR3 protein: CASTGINEKLFF. The CDR3 nucleotides read TGTGCCAGTACAGGGATTAATGAAAAACTGTTTTTT.

V is TRBV19 and J is TRBJ2-1; 7 bases map to TRBD2. J gave up 0 bases and V 7 bases, and 3 bases lay outside the gene matches. The CDR3 is made up of 14 amino acids. The germline V gene encodes CDR1 LNHDA and CDR2 SQIVND (reference sequence). For the CDR3, the DNA is TGTGCCAGTAAGCGGGGAAGCTCCTACAATGAGCAGTTCTTC. Translated: CASKRGSSYNEQFF.

The genes are TRBV6-5 and TRBJ2-7, with 7 positions matching TRBD1. The CDR3 runs 14 residues. Trimming removed 5 bases from V and 3 bases from J; junction bases left unmatched: 7. The germline V gene encodes CDR1 MNHEY and CDR2 SVGAGI. The CDR3 loop is CASSPPGQNYEQYF. As DNA, the CDR3 is TGTGCCAGCAGTCCTCCGGGACAGAACTACGAGCAGTACTTC.

This sequence joins TRBV5-1 and TRBJ1-1; D is possibly TRBD1 (5 bases). V was clipped by 2 bases and J by 1 base, with 9 bases between them. The CDR3 consists of 14 residues. In germline, CDR1 is SGHRS, CDR2 YFSETQ. The CDR3 spells CASSFTGGNTEAFF. In DNA form, the CDR3 reads TGCGCCAGCAGCTTCACAGGAGGGAACACTGAAGCTTTCTTT. Filled out from reference TRBV5-1 and TRBJ1-1, the complete variable domain reads KAGVTQTPRYLIKTRGQQVTLSCSPISGHRSVSWYQQTPGQGLQFLFEYFSETQRNKGNFPGRFSGRQFSNSRSEMNVSTLELGDSALYLCASSFTGGNTEAFFGQGTRLTVV.

The rearrangement links TRBV6-5 to TRBJ1-1; possible D gene TRBD1, 6 bases. V lost 6 bases and J 1 base, leaving 12 bases between the germline ends. Germline V lookup: CDR1 MNHEY, CDR2 SVGAGI. This CDR3 has 14 amino acids. For the CDR3, the DNA is TGTGCCAGCAGGAAACTCAGGGGGAACACTGAAGCTTTCTTT. It specifies CASRKLRGNTEAFF.

The chain carries TRBV5-1 and TRBJ2-6; D not resolved. Germline V lookup: CDR1 SGHRS, CDR2 YFSETQ. The CDR3 contains 13 residues. Deletions cut 7 bases from V and 0 bases from J, with 5 bases between. This chain's CDR3 is CASSYSGANVLTF. The CDR3 DNA follows: TGCGCCAGCTCCTACTCTGGGGCCAACGTCCTGACTTTC. Supplemented by reference TRBV5-1 and TRBJ2-6, the full variable domain reads KAGVTQTPRYLIKTRGQQVTLSCSPISGHRSVSWYQQTPGQGLQFLFEYFSETQRNKGNFPGRFSGRQFSNSRSEMNVSTLELGDSALYLCASSYSGANVLTFGAGSRLTVL.

The rearrangement uses TRBV19 and TRBJ1-1; the D gene is possibly TRBD1 (5 bases). Trimming removed 3 bases at V and 0 bases at J, with 14 bases between. The CDR3 sequence is 16 residues long. Germline V CDR1 and CDR2: LNHDA, SQIVND (reference sequence). In nucleotides, the CDR3 is TGTGCCAGTAGTATGTGGAGCGGGGCCATGAACACTGAAGCTTTCTTT. As protein: CASSMWSGAMNTEAFF.

The gene calls are TRBV7-9 and TRBJ1-1; maybe TRBD1 (5 bases). The length of the CDR3 is 11 residues. V was cut by 9 bases and J by 3 bases, with 8 bases left in between. Germline CDR1 SEHNR, CDR2 FQNEAQ (reference sequence). CDR3 sequence: CASGQHTEAFF. CDR3 nucleotide sequence: TGTGCCAGTGGACAACACACTGAAGCTTTCTTT.

The gene calls are TRBV2 and TRBJ1-2, with D possibly TRBD1 on 5 matching bases. This CDR3 is built from 13 residues. Trimming cost V 9 bases and J 1 base, with 12 bases left between them. In germline, CDR1 is SNHLY, CDR2 FYNNEI. The chain's CDR3 is CARGWGINYGYTF. The CDR3 region has the DNA TGTGCCAGGGGGTGGGGGATTAACTATGGCTACACCTTC.

The V and J genes are TRBV6-5 and TRBJ1-2; D is unclear. Germline loops: CDR1 MNHEY, CDR2 SVGAGI. V lost 7 bases, J lost 0 bases, and 15 bases lay in between. The CDR3 is made up of 15 amino acids. The CDR3 region is CASKADSLANYGYTF. The DNA for the CDR3 is TGTGCCAGCAAAGCAGATTCTTTAGCTAACTATGGCTACACCTTC.

This clone was seen a few times. V and J are TRBV4-2 and TRBJ1-1; the D is unclear. Germline V CDR1 and CDR2: LGHNA, YNFKEQ. V was clipped by 7 bases and J by 1 base, with 13 bases between them. The CDR3 is 14 amino acids. CDR3 protein: CASIMNVGNTEAFF. The CDR3 bases are TGTGCCAGCATCATGAACGTCGGGAACACTGAAGCTTTCTTT.

The chain joins TRBV18 to TRBJ1-1; 7 bases are a match to TRBD1. The CDR3 runs 16 residues. V lost 4 bases to trimming and J lost 1 base; unmatched junction nucleotides: 9. Germline V gives CDR1 KGHSH, CDR2 LQKENI. The chain's CDR3 is CASSHYQGESNTEAFF. DNA of the CDR3: TGTGCCAGCTCACACTATCAGGGGGAATCGAACACTGAAGCTTTCTTT.

This rearrangement joins TRBV3-1 (or the pseudogene TRBV3-2) to TRBJ1-1; D remains ambiguous. Trimming took 0 bases from V and 0 from J, leaving 14 bases between them. The CDR3 runs to 17 residues. Germline-derived CDR1 and CDR2 are LGHDT and YNNKEL (reference sequence). CDR3 in amino acids: CASSQDYMSYMNTEAFF. CDR3 sequence (DNA): TGTGCCAGCAGCCAAGATTACATGTCTTACATGAACACTGAAGCTTTCTTT.

This clone was counted once. The rearrangement uses TRBV27 and TRBJ1-1; the D is unclear. V was trimmed by 6 bases and J by 3 bases, leaving 11 bases between them. Looked up from germline, CDR1 is MNHEY and CDR2 is SMNVEV (reference sequence). This CDR3 comprises 13 residues. The CDR3 coding sequence is TGTGCCAGCAGCTTTAATAGCGACACTGAAGCTTTCTTT. Encoded protein: CASSFNSDTEAFF.

The rearrangement uses TRBV5-5 and TRBJ2-2; 7 nucleotides match TRBD2. Germline V gene lookup returns CDR1 SGHKS and CDR2 YYEKEE (reference sequence). The CDR3 has 15 residues. V trimming: 9 bases; J trimming: 2 bases; junction bases outside the gene matches: 10. This chain's CDR3 is CATATGLRNTGELFF. As DNA, the CDR3 is TGTGCCACAGCCACGGGACTACGAAACACCGGGGAGCTGTTTTTT.

Here the CDR3 reads CASRGDSLNTEAFF. The CDR3 DNA reads as TGTGCCAGCAGGGGGGACAGTCTGAACACTGAAGCTTTCTTT. The V and J genes are TRBV6-5 and TRBJ1-1; TRBD1 aligns across 7 bases. V dropped 6 bases and J dropped 0; count of bases not matched to a gene: 4. The CDR3 sequence is 14 residues long. Germline V gene data show CDR1 as MNHEY and CDR2 as SVGAGI.

The genes are TRBV7-3 and TRBJ2-1; 10 bases match TRBD1. The V gene end was trimmed by 5 bases and the J gene end by 14 bases; junction bases not matched to a gene: 6. The germline V gene has CDR1 SGHTA and CDR2 FQGTGA. The CDR3 is 12 amino acids. As DNA, the CDR3 is TGTGCCAGCAGCCCGGGGACAGGGGAAAAGTTCTTC. Encoded protein: CASSPGTGEKFF.

The chain carries TRBV19 and TRBJ1-4; TRBD1 aligns across 10 bases. CDR1 is LNHDA, CDR2 SQIVND, per germline (reference sequence). This CDR3 spans 16 amino acids. V shed 4 bases, J shed 7 bases, and the junction held 9 bases outside the gene matches. The CDR3 spells CASSTSRDRGSEKLFF. CDR3 sequence (DNA): TGTGCCAGTAGTACTAGCAGGGACAGGGGATCTGAAAAACTGTTTTTT.

This sequence joins TRBV4-1 and TRBJ2-5, with a weak D call TRBD1 (6 bases). The CDR3 is 14 amino acids. With 4 bases removed from V and 3 bases from J, the gap between germline ends came to 12 bases. Germline V lookup: CDR1 MGHRA, CDR2 YSYEKL. CDR3 sequence (DNA): TGCGCCAGCAGCCCCGGACAGAATAAAGAGACCCAGTACTTC. It specifies CASSPGQNKETQYF.

This rearrangement joins TRBV7-7 to TRBJ1-1; TRBD1 is a possible D gene (5 bases). The CDR3 has 13 amino acids. V dropped 5 bases and J dropped 0 bases, with 7 bases sitting between them. Germline CDR1 is SSHAT and CDR2 is FNYEAQ (reference sequence). The CDR3 sequence is CASSPGLNTEAFF. The DNA for the CDR3 is TGTGCCAGCAGCCCGGGACTGAACACTGAAGCTTTCTTT.

This rearrangement joins TRBV18 to TRBJ1-1; TRBD1 matches 9 bases. Germline assignment: CDR1 KGHSH and CDR2 LQKENI. The CDR3 extends over 15 amino acids. V lost 3 bases to trimming and J lost 6 bases; unmatched junction nucleotides: 8. CDR3: CASSPGQGDRAEAFF. The CDR3 DNA follows: TGTGCCAGCTCACCGGGACAGGGAGACAGGGCTGAAGCTTTCTTT.

This clone was picked up one time. The gene calls are TRBV4-1 and TRBJ1-2; D may be TRBD1 (6 bases). The CDR3 sequence is 13 residues long. Germline CDR1 is MGHRA and CDR2 is YSYEKL. The germline V and J ends were trimmed by 2 bases and 8 bases, with 12 bases remaining between them. CDR3 sequence (DNA): TGCGCCAGCAGCCAACAAGACAGGTCCGGCTACACCTTC. It yields the protein CASSQQDRSGYTF.

The J gene is TRBJ1-2, the V gene TRBV9; D remains unclear. Germline loops: CDR1 SGDLS, CDR2 YYNGEE. This CDR3 comprises 19 residues. V dropped 2 bases and J dropped 2 bases, with 25 bases sitting between them. The CDR3 spells CASSVSSSGREGENYGYTF. DNA for the CDR3: TGTGCCAGCAGCGTGAGTAGTTCCGGGCGGGAGGGCGAAAACTATGGCTACACCTTC.

This chain links TRBV6-5 with TRBJ1-5; D is perhaps TRBD1 (5 bases). The ends were cut back, 6 bases at V and 0 bases at J, with 9 bases in the middle. The germline CDR1 and CDR2 sequences are MNHEY and SVGAGI. The CDR3 is 14 amino acids. CDR3 DNA: TGTGCCAGCAGAACAGGTAGTAGCAATCAGCCCCAGCATTTT. It codes for CASRTGSSNQPQHF.

The rearrangement links TRBV19 to TRBJ2-7, with D hard to call. Per germline, CDR1 LNHDA and CDR2 SQIVND (reference sequence). The CDR3 loop spans 12 amino acids. Trimming removed 4 bases at V and 5 bases at J, with 9 bases between. Here the CDR3 reads CASSRYGNEQYF. The CDR3 coding sequence is TGTGCCAGTAGTAGGTACGGCAACGAGCAGTACTTC.

This sequence joins TRBV5-1 and TRBJ1-1, with a possible D match to TRBD1 (6 bases). V dropped 4 bases and J dropped 3 bases, with 31 bases sitting between them. From germline, CDR1 is SGHRS and CDR2 YFSETQ. The CDR3 extends over 20 amino acids. The CDR3 loop reads CASSPAGGGGRGIFDTEAFF. CDR3 in DNA: TGCGCCAGCAGCCCCGCGGGGGGCGGGGGGCGCGGGATTTTTGACACTGAAGCTTTCTTT.

J is TRBJ1-1 and V is TRBV5-1; 9 bases line up with TRBD1. The CDR3 has 14 amino acids. Germline V gives CDR1 SGHRS, CDR2 YFSETQ. V shed 3 bases, J shed 3 bases, and the junction held 3 bases outside the gene matches. DNA of the CDR3: TGCGCCAGCAGCTACCGGACAGGGGACACTGAAGCTTTCTTT. It codes for CASSYRTGDTEAFF.

The rearrangement links TRBV10-1 to TRBJ1-2, with D hard to call. This CDR3 is 12 amino acids long. Germline V gene lookup returns CDR1 WNHNN and CDR2 SYGVQD (reference sequence). V gave up 4 bases and J gave up 1 base, with 4 bases separating them. This chain's CDR3 is CASSGDNYGYTF. DNA of the CDR3: TGCGCCAGCAGTGGGGATAACTATGGCTACACCTTC.

This clone was recorded only once. This chain uses TRBV15 with TRBJ1-1; unclear D gene. The CDR3 is 15 residues long. V was trimmed by 0 bases and J by 5 bases, leaving 13 bases between them. Germline V gives CDR1 LNHNV, CDR2 YYDKDF (reference sequence). CDR3 coding DNA: TGTGCCACCAGCAGAGATTTCCCCCCTTTAACTGAAGCTTTCTTT. Its protein is CATSRDFPPLTEAFF.